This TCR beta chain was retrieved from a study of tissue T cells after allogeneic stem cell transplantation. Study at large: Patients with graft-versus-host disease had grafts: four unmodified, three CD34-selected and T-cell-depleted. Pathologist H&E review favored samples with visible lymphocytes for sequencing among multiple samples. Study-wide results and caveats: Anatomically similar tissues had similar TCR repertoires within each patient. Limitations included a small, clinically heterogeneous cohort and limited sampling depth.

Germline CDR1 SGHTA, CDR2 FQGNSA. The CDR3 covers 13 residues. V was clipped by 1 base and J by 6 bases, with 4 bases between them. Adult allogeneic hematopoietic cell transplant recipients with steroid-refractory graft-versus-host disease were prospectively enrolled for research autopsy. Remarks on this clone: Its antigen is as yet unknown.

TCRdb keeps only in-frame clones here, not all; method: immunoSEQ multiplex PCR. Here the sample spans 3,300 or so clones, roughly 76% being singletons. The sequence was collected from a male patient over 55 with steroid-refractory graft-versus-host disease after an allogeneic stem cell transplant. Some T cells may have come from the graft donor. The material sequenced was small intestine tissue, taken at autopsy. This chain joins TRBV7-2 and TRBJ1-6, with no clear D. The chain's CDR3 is CASSLGGNSPLHF. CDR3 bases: TGTGCCAGCAGCTTAGGGGGTAATTCACCCCTCCACTTT. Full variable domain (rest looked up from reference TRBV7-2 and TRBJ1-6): GAGVSQSPSNKVTEKGKDVELRCDPISGHTALYWYRQSLGQGLEFLIYFQGNSAPDKSGLPSDRFSAERTGGSVSTLTIQRTQQEDSAVYLCASSLGGNSPLHFGNGTRLTVT.